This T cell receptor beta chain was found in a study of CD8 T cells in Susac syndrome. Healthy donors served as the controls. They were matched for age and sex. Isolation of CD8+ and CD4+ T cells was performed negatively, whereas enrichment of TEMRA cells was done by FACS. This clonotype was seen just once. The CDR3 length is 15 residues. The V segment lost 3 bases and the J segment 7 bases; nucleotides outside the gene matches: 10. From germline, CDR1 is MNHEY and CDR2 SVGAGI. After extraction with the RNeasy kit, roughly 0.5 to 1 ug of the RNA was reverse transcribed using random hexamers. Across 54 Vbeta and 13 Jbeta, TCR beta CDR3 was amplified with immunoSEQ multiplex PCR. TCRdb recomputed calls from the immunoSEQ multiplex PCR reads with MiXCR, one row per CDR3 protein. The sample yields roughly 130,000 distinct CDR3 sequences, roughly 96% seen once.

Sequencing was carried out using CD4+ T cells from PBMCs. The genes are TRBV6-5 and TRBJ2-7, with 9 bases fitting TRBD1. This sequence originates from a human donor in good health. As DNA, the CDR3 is TGTGCCAGCAGTTATTCCGGGACAGGGTACAGGGAGCAGTACTTC. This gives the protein CASSYSGTGYREQYF.